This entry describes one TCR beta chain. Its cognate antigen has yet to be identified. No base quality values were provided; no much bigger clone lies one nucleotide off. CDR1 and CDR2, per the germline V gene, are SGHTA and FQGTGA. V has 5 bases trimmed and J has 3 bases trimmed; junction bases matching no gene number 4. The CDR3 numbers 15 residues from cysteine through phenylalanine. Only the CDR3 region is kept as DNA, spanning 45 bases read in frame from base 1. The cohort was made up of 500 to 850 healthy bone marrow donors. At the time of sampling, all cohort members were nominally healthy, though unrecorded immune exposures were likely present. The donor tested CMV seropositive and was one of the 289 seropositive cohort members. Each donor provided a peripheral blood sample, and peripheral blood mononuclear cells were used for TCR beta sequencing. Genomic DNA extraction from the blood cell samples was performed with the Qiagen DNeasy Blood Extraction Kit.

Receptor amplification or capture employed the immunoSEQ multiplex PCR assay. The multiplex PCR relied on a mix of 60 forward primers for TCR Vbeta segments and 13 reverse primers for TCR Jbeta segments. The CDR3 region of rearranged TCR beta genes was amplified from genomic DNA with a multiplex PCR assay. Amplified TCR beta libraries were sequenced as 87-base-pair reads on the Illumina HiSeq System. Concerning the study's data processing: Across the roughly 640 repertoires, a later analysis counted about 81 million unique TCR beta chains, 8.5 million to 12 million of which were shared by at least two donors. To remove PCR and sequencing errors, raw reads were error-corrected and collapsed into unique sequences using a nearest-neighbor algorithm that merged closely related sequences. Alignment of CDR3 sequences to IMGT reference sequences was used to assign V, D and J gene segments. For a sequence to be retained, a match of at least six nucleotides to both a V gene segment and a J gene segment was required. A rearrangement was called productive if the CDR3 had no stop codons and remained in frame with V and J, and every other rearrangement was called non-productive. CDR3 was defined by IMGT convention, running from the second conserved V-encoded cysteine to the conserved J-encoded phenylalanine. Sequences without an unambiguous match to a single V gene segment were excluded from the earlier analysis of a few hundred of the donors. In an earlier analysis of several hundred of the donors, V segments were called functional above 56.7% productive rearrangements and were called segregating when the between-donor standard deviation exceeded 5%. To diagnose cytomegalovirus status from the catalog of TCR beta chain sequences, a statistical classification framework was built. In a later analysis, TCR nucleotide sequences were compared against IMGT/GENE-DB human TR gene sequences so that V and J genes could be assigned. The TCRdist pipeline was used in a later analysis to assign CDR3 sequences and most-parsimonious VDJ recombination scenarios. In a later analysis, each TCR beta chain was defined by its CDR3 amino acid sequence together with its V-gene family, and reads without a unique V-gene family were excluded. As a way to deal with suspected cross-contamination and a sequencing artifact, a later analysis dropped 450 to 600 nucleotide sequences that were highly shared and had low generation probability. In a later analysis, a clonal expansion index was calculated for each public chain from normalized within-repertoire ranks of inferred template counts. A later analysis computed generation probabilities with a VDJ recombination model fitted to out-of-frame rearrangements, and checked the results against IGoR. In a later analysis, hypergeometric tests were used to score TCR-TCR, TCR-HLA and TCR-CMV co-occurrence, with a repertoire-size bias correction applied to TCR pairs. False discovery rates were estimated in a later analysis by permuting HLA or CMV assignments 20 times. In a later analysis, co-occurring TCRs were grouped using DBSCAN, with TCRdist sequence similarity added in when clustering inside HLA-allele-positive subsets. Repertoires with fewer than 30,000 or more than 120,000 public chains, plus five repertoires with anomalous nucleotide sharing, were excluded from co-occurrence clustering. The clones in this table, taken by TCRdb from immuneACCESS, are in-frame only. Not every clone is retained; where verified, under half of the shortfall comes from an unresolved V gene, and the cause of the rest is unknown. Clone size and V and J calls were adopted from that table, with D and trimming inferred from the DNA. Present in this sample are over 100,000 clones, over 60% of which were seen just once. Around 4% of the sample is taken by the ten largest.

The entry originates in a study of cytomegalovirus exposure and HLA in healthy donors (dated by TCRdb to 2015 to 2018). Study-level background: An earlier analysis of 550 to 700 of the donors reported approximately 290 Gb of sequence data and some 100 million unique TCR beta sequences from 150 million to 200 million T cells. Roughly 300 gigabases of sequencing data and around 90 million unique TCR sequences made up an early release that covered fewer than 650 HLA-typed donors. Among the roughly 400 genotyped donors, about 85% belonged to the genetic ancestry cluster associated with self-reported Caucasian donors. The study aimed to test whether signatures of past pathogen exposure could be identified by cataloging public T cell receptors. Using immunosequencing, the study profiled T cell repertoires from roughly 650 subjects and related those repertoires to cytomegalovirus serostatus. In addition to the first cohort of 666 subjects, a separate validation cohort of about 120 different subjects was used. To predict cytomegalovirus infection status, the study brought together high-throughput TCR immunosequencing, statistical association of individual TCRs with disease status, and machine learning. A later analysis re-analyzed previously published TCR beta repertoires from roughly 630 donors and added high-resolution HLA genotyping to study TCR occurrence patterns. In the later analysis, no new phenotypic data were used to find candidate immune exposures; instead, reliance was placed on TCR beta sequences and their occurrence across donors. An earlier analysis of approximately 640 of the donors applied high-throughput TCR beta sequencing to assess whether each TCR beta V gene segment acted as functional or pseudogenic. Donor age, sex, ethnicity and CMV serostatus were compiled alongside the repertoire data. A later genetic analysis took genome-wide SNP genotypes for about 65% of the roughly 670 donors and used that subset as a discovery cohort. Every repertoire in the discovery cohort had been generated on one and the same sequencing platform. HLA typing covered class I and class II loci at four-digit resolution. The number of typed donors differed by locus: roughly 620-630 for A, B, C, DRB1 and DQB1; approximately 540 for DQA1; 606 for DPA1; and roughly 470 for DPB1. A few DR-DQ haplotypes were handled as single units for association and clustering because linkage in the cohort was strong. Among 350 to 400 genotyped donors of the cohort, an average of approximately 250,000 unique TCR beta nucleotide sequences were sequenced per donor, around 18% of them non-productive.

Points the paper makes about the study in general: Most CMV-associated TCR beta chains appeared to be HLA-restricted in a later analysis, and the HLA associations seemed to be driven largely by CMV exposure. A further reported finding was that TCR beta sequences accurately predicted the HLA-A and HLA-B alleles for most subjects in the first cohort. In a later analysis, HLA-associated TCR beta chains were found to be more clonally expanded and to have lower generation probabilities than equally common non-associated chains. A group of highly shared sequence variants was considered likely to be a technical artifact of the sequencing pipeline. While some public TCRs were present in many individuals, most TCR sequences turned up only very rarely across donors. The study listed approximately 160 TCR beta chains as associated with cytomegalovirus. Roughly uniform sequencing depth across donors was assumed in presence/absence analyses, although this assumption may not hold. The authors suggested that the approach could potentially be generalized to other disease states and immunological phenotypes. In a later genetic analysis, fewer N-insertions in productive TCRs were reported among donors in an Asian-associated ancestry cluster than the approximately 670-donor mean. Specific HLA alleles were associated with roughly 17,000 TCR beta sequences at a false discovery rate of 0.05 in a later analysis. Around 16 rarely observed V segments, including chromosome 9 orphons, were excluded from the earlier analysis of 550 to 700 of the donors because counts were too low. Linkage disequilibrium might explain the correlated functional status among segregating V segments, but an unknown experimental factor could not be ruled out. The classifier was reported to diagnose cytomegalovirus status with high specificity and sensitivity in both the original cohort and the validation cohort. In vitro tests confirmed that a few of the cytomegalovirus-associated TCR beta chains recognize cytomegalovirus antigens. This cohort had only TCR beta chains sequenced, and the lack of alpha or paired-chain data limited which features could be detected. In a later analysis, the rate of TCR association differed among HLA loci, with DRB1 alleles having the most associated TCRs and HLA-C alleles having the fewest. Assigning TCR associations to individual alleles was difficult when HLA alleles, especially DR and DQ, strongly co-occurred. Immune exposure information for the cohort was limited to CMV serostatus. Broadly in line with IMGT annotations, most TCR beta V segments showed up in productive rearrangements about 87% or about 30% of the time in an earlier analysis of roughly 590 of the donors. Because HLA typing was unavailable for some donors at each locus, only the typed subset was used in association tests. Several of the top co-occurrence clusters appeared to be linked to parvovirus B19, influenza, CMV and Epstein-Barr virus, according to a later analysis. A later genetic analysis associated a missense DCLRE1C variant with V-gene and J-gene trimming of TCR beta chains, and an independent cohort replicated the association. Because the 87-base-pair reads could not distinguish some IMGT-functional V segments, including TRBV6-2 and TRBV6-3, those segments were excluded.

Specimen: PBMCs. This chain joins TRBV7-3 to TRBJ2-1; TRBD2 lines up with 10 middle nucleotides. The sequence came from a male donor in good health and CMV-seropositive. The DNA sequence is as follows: TGTGCCAGCAGCCGGACTAGCGGTGACTACAATGAGCAGTTCTTC. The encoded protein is CASSRTSGDYNEQFF.